The 14 T cell receptor beta chains reported below all come from one sample, sequenced in a study of T cells in Graves' hyperthyroidism and ophthalmopathy. It was RNA transcripts that yielded the amplified TCR beta CDR3 regions. Using the HTBI primer set, a first-round RT-PCR was run on the TCR CDR3. MiXCR, applied by TCRdb to the multiplex PCR reads, yields one record per CDR3 protein. The repertoire holds 500,000 to 600,000 distinct CDR3 sequences, around 45% seen once, with under 20% in the top ten. Sequencing used peripheral blood or thyroid tissue (not recorded which). The origin of the receptors is an adult woman with Graves' disease, either hyperthyroidism or ophthalmopathy (not recorded which).

The J gene is TRBJ1-2, the V gene TRBV7-9; a weak D match, TRBD1 (5 bases). Germline values: CDR1 SEHNR, CDR2 FQNEAQ (reference sequence). The CDR3 has 12 amino acids. Trimming stripped 5 bases from V and 12 bases from J, with 16 bases between. The DNA of the CDR3 is TGTGCCAGCAGCCTGACAGAATCTGGAAACACCTTC. This translates into CASSLTESGNTF. The complete variable domain, with remaining parts taken from reference TRBV7-9 and TRBJ1-2, reads DTGVSQNPRHKITKRGQNVTFRCDPISEHNRLYWYRQTLGQGPEFLTYFQNEAQLEKSRLLSDRFSAERPKGSFSTLEIQRTEQGDSAMYLCASSLTESGNTFGSGTRLTVV.

As concerns this clonotype: No conserved phenylalanine or tryptophan ends this CDR3, so it is likely a read error. No DNA is shown, since the ends of the CDR3 on it are uncertain; the CDR3 is the one TCRdb lists. The rearrangement uses TRBV12-3 or TRBV12-4 and TRBJ1-4; the D call in the table, TRBD1, was not verified against the DNA. The CDR3 comprises 10 residues, both ends counted. The CDR3 reads CASSLSDRAP.

This clonotype has a count of ten or more. The chain has TRBV7-2 and TRBJ2-5; D might be TRBD1 or TRBD2, each matching 5 bases. The CDR3 contains 14 residues. CDR1 SGHTA and CDR2 FQGNSA come from the germline V gene. The germline V and J ends were trimmed by 2 bases and 4 bases, with 11 bases remaining between them. CDR3 in amino acids: CASSLRGVGETQYF. The CDR3 DNA is TGTGCCAGCAGCTTAAGAGGGGTGGGAGAGACCCAGTACTTC.

This clonotype has a count of ten or more. The rearrangement joins TRBV28 to TRBJ1-3; D not resolved. This CDR3 is built from 12 residues. Per germline, CDR1 MDHEN and CDR2 SYDVKM. Trimming removed 3 bases at V and 5 bases at J, with 5 bases between. CDR3 loop: CASSLRRNTIYF. As DNA, the CDR3 is TGTGCCAGCAGTTTGCGGAGAAACACCATATATTTT.

The CDR3 sequence is CATSASQVNSPLHF. The CDR3 DNA reads as TGTGCCACCAGTGCCAGTCAAGTTAATTCACCCCTCCACTTT. The gene calls are TRBV24-1 and TRBJ1-6; D is uncertain. The germline V and J ends were trimmed by 5 bases and 6 bases, with 10 bases remaining between them. Germline V gene lookup returns CDR1 KGHDR and CDR2 SFDVKD. The CDR3 covers 14 residues.

This chain joins TRBV5-1 and TRBJ1-1; 7 nucleotides align to TRBD1. Germline CDR1 SGHRS, CDR2 YFSETQ. The V segment lost 6 bases and the J segment 0 bases; nucleotides outside the gene matches: 11. CDR3 size: 16 residues. CDR3 sequence reads: CASMDAGQTMNTEAFF. In DNA, the CDR3 is TGCGCCAGCATGGATGCGGGACAGACCATGAACACTGAAGCTTTCTTT.

This clonotype was counted only a few times. V gene TRBV7-9 combines with J gene TRBJ2-7, with a weak D call TRBD1 (6 bases). The CDR3 sequence is 15 residues long. V lost 5 bases and J lost 5, with 19 bases in between. The germline gives CDR1 SEHNR, CDR2 FQNEAQ (reference sequence). The CDR3 sequence: CASSDPRDKSNEQYF. The CDR3 DNA follows: TGTGCCAGCAGCGATCCCCGGGACAAGTCCAACGAGCAGTACTTC.

This clonotype has ten or more counts. The chain couples TRBV9 to TRBJ2-5, with D possibly matching TRBD2 (5 bases). The CDR3 is 12 residues long. The V end was cut by 5 bases, the J end by 4 bases, with 9 bases between. Germline CDR1 SGDLS, CDR2 YYNGEE. The CDR3 DNA reads TGTGCCAGCAGTGTCGCGGGAGAGACCCAGTACTTC. Translated: CASSVAGETQYF.

V is TRBV12-3 or TRBV12-4 and J is TRBJ1-1; a weak D match, TRBD1 (5 bases). CDR3 length: 13 residues. V was shortened by 10 bases and J by 7 bases, with 19 bases between the two germline ends. CDR3 loop: CATRAGGVGEAFF. The CDR3 DNA reads as TGTGCCACCAGGGCCGGTGGTGTGGGTGAAGCTTTCTTT.

The rearrangement uses TRBV29-1 and TRBJ2-3; 8 nucleotides line up with TRBD2. The CDR3 spans 14 residues. The germline V gene encodes CDR1 SQVTM and CDR2 ANQGSEA. V gave up 7 bases and J gave up 6 bases; unmatched junction bases: 12. This CDR3 reads CSAAPAGVGDTQYF. In DNA form, the CDR3 reads TGCAGCGCCGCCCCAGCGGGAGTGGGCGATACGCAGTATTTT.

As concerns this clonotype: This may come from a read error, since a much larger clone is one base off. The gene calls are TRBV20-1 and TRBJ1-3; the D gene is possibly TRBD1 (5 bases). CDR3 length: 12 amino acids. Germline assignment: CDR1 DFQATT and CDR2 SNEGSKA (reference sequence). The V and J ends lost 5 bases and 11 bases respectively, with 16 bases between them. The CDR3 DNA reads TGCAGTGCTGGGGAAGGAGGGGACGCCATATATTTT. Amino acid sequence: CSAGEGGDAIYF.

This clonotype was detected ten times or more. The chain has TRBV19 and TRBJ1-4; a weak D match, TRBD1 (5 bases). The CDR3 runs 15 residues. Per germline, CDR1 LNHDA and CDR2 SQIVND (reference sequence). V lost 5 bases and J lost 6, with 16 bases in between. This CDR3 reads CASSLRPGRDEKLFF. In DNA form, the CDR3 reads TGTGCCAGTAGTCTCCGGCCAGGGCGGGATGAAAAACTGTTTTTT.

The chain employs TRBV5-6 and TRBJ2-7; D is tentatively TRBD1 or TRBD2 (5 bases each). Trimming cost V 4 bases and J 6 bases, with 17 bases left between them. This CDR3 spans 14 amino acids. CDR1 is SGHDT and CDR2 is YYEEEE in the germline V gene. CDR3 bases: TGTGCCAGCAGCCAGACAAGCCGGGGCGGCGAGCAGTACTTC. Translating gives CASSQTSRGGEQYF.

A remark on this clonotype: This may come from a read error, since a much larger clone is one base off. The chain links TRBV7-2 to TRBJ1-5; D gene ambiguous. Per the germline V gene, CDR1 is SGHTA and CDR2 is FQGNSA. The CDR3 is 13 amino acids. The CDR3 DNA follows: TGTGCCAGCAGCTTAGCGGTCGGTCAGCCCGAGCATTTT. This gives the protein CASSLAVGQPEHF.